This T cell receptor beta chain derives from a study of blood T cell repertoires in COVID-19. Study-level information: Researchers got acute and convalescent COVID-19 samples from the United States, Italy and Spain. T cells, B-cell-depleted T cells, or PBMCs supplied cDNA or gDNA.

The V gene end was trimmed by 4 bases and the J gene end by 4 bases; junction bases not matched to a gene: 3. The germline V gene encodes CDR1 LGHDT and CDR2 YNNKEL (reference sequence). The CDR3 is 14 residues long. Turning to this clone: Additional DNA sequences in this sample encode the identical CDR3.

Per the authors' pipeline: For nucleated cells, counts were estimated from reference gene primer amplification. TCRdb's table, derived via immunoSEQ multiplex PCR, lists solely in-frame clones and lacks some. From that table come the V and J calls and clone size; the DNA was used to work out D and trimming. The data show 70,000 or so clones, about 89% seen once. Sequencing was carried out using peripheral blood. This TCR came from an older woman with acute or convalescent COVID-19. This rearrangement joins TRBV3-1 (or the pseudogene TRBV3-2) to TRBJ2-1, with 8 positions matching TRBD2. Here the CDR3 DNA reads TGTGCCAGCAGCCCGAGCGGGGGTTACAATGAGCAGTTCTTC. Protein product: CASSPSGGYNEQFF.